These 22 T cell receptor beta chains were sequenced from one sample in a study of CXCR3-negative and CXCR3-positive naive CD8 T cells. The TRB libraries of cDNA were built by UMI-labeled 5' RACE. Reprocessing the 5' RACE reads, TCRdb reports a single entry for every CDR3 protein and omits DNA. In total, the table holds roughly 40,000 distinct CDR3 sequences. What was sequenced was memory CD8+ T cells from blood. The receptors derive from a human donor in good health. Some clones in this sample may be carry-over from other donors' samples.

Frequency places this clonotype as medium-sized. V and J are TRBV6-2 or TRBV6-3 and TRBJ2-2. This CDR3 has 12 residues. CDR1 is MNHEY and CDR2 is SVGEGT in the germline V gene. CDR3: CASSFGTGELFF.

This rearrangement joins TRBV4-3 to TRBJ2-1; absent DNA, TCRdb's TRBD2 call cannot be checked. The CDR3 is made up of 17 amino acids. Per the germline V gene, CDR1 is LGHNA and CDR2 is YSLEER. Here the CDR3 reads CASSQDSRGSSYNEQFF.

The gene calls are TRBV29-1 and TRBJ2-5. The CDR3 contains 15 residues. Germline V lookup: CDR1 SQVTM, CDR2 ANQGSEA. The CDR3: CSVEERDLELETQYF.

The chain recombines TRBV4-3 with TRBJ2-5; TCRdb designates TRBD2, a call that cannot be tested without DNA. This CDR3 spans 13 amino acids. Germline CDR1 and CDR2: LGHNA and YSLEER. CDR3 in amino acids: CASSWTSRETQYF.

The rearrangement joins TRBV14 to TRBJ2-7; TCRdb outputs TRBD1, but without DNA this stays unchecked. The germline V gene has CDR1 SGHDN and CDR2 FVKESK. CDR3 size: 13 residues. CDR3 sequence reads: CASSLLTGSEQYF.

The rearrangement joins TRBV27 to TRBJ2-5; the D gene TCRdb calls, TRBD1, cannot be checked with no DNA. The CDR3 length is 15 residues. The V gene's germline CDR1 is MNHEY and CDR2 SMNVEV (reference sequence). The CDR3 sequence: CASRLAGDPQETQYF.

The chain recombines TRBV7-2 with TRBJ1-1. There are 13 residues in the CDR3. CDR1 SGHTA and CDR2 FQGNSA come from the germline V gene. CDR3: CASSLGSERWAFF.

The rearrangement uses TRBV6-5 and TRBJ2-7; no DNA is available, so the TRBD2 call from TCRdb remains unchecked. CDR1 is MNHEY and CDR2 is SVGAGI in the germline V gene. CDR3 length equals 16 residues. The CDR3 sequence is CASSYTPGLAGYEQYF.

This chain uses TRBV7-6 with TRBJ2-1; absent DNA, TCRdb's TRBD1 call cannot be checked. Germline V gives CDR1 SGHVS, CDR2 FNYEAQ. The CDR3 totals 12 residues. CDR3 loop: CASRLIGDEQFF.

The chain couples TRBV27 to TRBJ1-1; there is no DNA to check the TCRdb D call of TRBD1. The CDR3 has 13 residues. The germline V gene has CDR1 MNHEY and CDR2 SMNVEV (reference sequence). CDR3 residues: CASSISGFSEAFF.

The J gene is TRBJ1-1, the V gene TRBV12-3 or TRBV12-4; with no DNA, the TCRdb D assignment of TRBD1 cannot be verified. This CDR3 contains 14 residues. The CDR3 loop is CASYTGTGNIEAFF.

V usage is TRBV6-2 or TRBV6-3 and J usage is TRBJ2-1. The CDR3 covers 13 residues. Germline assignment: CDR1 MNHEY and CDR2 SVGEGT. This CDR3 reads CASSYTEVDEQFF.

The CDR3 spells CASTYWGTEEETQYF. V gene TRBV6-2 or TRBV6-3 combines with J gene TRBJ2-5; without DNA, the TCRdb call of TRBD1 cannot be checked. The CDR3 is 15 amino acids. Germline values: CDR1 MNHEY, CDR2 SVGEGT.

The chain uses TRBV14 and TRBJ2-4; TCRdb's D gene call, TRBD2, goes unchecked for lack of DNA. This CDR3 region has 17 residues. CDR1 is SGHDN, CDR2 FVKESK, per germline. This chain's CDR3 is CASSQVFGIGGENIQYF.

This sequence joins TRBV7-8 and TRBJ2-2; the TRBD1 assignment by TCRdb is unverifiable without DNA. This CDR3 spans 16 amino acids. Germline CDR1 reads SGHVS; CDR2 reads FQNEAQ. The CDR3 here is CASSLGGGLYTGELFF.

The chain joins TRBV10-3 to TRBJ2-1; TCRdb's D call, TRBD2, is unchecked because there is no DNA. This CDR3 contains 14 residues. Germline CDR1 and CDR2: ENHRY and SYGVKD. This CDR3 reads CAISVGGEYNEQFF.

The chain joins TRBV5-1 to TRBJ2-1; the D call from TCRdb, TRBD1, cannot be confirmed without DNA. The CDR3 extends over 15 amino acids. Germline-derived CDR1 and CDR2 are SGHRS and YFSETQ. This CDR3 is CASSLEGDNFNEQFF.

This chain uses TRBV18 with TRBJ2-5. The CDR3 contains 15 residues. CDR1 is KGHSH, CDR2 LQKENI, per germline. This CDR3 reads CASSPQGSTQETQYF.

The rearrangement uses TRBV4-3 and TRBJ2-7; TCRdb calls TRBD1, which cannot be checked without DNA. Germline V lookup: CDR1 LGHNA, CDR2 YSLEER. This CDR3 has 16 residues. The CDR3 spells CASSQASGGVYYEQYF.

The chain links TRBV3-1 to TRBJ2-7; TCRdb calls TRBD1, which cannot be checked without DNA. The CDR3 spans 13 residues. Germline-derived CDR1 and CDR2 are LGHDT and YNNKEL (reference sequence). CDR3 residues: CASSQAAPYEQYF.

This rearrangement joins TRBV4-2 to TRBJ2-1; TCRdb lists TRBD1, though no DNA is available to test this call. CDR3 size: 18 residues. Germline assignment: CDR1 LGHNA and CDR2 YNFKEQ. The CDR3 loop reads CASSQDLVGVGWRDEQFF.

The chain links TRBV7-9 to TRBJ2-7; lacking DNA, the TRBD1 call made by TCRdb goes unchecked. CDR3 length equals 13 residues. Germline V gene sequence: CDR1 SEHNR, CDR2 FQNEAQ (reference sequence). CDR3 residues: CASSPEGTYEQYF.